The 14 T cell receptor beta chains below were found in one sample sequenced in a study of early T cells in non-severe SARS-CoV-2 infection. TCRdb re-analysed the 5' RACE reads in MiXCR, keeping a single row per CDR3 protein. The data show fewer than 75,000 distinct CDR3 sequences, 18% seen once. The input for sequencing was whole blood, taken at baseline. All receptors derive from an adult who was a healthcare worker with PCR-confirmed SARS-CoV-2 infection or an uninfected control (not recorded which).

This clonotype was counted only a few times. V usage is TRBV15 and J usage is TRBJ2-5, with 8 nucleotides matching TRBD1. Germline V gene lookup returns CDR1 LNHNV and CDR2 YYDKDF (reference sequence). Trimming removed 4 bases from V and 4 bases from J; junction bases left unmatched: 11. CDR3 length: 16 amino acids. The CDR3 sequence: CATSTGDRGLGETQYF. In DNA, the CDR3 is TGTGCCACCAGCACAGGAGACAGGGGATTAGGAGAGACCCAGTACTTC.

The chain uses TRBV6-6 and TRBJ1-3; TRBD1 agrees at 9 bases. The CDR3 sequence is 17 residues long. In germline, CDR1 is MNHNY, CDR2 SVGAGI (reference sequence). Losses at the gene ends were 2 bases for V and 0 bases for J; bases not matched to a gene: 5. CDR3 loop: CASSYGTGRDSGNTIYF. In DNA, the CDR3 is TGTGCCAGCAGTTACGGGACAGGGAGAGACTCTGGAAACACCATATATTTT.

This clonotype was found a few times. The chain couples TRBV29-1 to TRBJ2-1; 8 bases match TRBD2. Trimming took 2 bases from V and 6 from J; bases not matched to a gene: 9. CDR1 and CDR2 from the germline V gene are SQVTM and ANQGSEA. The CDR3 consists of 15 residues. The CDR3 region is CSVEPPGGRSNEQFF. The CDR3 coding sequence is TGCAGCGTTGAACCACCGGGGGGGAGGTCCAATGAGCAGTTCTTC.

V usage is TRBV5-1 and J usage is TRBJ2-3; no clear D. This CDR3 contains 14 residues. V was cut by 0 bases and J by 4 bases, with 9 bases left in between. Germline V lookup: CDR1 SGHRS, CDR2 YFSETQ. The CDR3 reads CASSLGGFPDTQYF. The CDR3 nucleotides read TGCGCCAGCAGCTTGGGAGGTTTCCCAGATACGCAGTATTTT.

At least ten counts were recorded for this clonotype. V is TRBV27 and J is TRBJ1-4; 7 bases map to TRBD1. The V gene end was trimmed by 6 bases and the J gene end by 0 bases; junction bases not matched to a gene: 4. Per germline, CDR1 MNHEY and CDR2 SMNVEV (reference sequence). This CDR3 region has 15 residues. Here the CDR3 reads CASRSGTATNEKLFF. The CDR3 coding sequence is TGTGCCAGCAGGTCCGGGACAGCAACTAATGAAAAACTGTTTTTT.

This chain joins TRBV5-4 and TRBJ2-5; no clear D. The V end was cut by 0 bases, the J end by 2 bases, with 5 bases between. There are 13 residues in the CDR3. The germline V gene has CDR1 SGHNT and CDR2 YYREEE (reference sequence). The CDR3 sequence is CASSLDSQETQYF. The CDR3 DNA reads TGTGCCAGCAGCTTGGACTCACAAGAGACCCAGTACTTC.

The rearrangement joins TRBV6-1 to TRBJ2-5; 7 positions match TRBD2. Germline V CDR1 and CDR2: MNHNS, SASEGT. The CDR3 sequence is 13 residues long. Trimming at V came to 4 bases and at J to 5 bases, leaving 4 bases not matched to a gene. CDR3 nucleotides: TGTGCCAGCAGTGGTGGACTAGGGGAGACCCAGTACTTC. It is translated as CASSGGLGETQYF.

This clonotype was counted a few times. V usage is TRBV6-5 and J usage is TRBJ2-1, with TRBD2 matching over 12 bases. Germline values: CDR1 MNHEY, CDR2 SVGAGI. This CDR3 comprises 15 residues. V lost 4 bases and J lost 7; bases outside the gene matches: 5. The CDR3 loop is CASSSGLAGLNEQFF. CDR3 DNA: TGTGCCAGCAGTTCCGGACTAGCGGGATTGAATGAGCAGTTCTTC.

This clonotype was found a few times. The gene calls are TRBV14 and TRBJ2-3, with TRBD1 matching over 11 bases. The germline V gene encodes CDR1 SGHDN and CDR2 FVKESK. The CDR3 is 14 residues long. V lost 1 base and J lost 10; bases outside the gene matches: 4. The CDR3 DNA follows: TGTGCCAGCAGCCAAGTCCCGGGACAGGGGGCGCAGTATTTT. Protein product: CASSQVPGQGAQYF.

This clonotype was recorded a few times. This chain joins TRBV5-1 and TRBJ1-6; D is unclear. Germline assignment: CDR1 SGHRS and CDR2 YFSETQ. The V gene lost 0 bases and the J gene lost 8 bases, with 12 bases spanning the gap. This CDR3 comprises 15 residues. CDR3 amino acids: CASSLAPGLDSPLHF. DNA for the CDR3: TGCGCCAGCAGCTTGGCCCCAGGTTTAGATTCACCCCTCCACTTT.

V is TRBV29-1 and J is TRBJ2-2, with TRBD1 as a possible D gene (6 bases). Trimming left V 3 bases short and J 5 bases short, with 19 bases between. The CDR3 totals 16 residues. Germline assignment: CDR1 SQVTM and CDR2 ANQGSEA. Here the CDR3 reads CSVDRGPGQNTGELFF. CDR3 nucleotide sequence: TGCAGCGTTGATAGGGGCCCGGGACAAAATACCGGGGAGCTGTTTTTT.

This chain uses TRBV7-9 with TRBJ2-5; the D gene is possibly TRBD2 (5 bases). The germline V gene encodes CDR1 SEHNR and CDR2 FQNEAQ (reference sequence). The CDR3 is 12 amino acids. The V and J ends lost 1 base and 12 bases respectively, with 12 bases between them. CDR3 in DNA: TGTGCCAGCAGCTTAGAAATCGGAGCGGAGTACTTC. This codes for CASSLEIGAEYF. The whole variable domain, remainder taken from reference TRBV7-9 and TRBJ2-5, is DTGVSQNPRHKITKRGQNVTFRCDPISEHNRLYWYRQTLGQGPEFLTYFQNEAQLEKSRLLSDRFSAERPKGSFSTLEIQRTEQGDSAMYLCASSLEIGAEYFGPGTRLLVL.

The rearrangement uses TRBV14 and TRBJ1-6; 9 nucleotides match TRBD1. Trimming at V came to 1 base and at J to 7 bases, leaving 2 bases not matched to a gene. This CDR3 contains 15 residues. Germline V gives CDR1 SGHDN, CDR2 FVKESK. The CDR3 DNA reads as TGTGCCAGCAGCCAAGCGACAGGGGGAAATTCACCCCTCCACTTT. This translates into CASSQATGGNSPLHF.

CDR3 residues: CASRLLAGFQETQYF. CDR3 in DNA: TGTGCCAGCAGGCTACTAGCGGGGTTTCAAGAGACCCAGTACTTC. This sequence joins TRBV12-3 or TRBV12-4 and TRBJ2-5, with 10 bases aligning to TRBD2. V trimming: 6 bases; J trimming: 2 bases; junction bases outside the gene matches: 6. The CDR3 runs 15 residues.